This TCR beta chain was obtained from a study of PD-L1 blockade in urothelial cancer. Study information: A median blood sample held 141,255 T cells and tens of thousands of unique TCRs.

The germline CDR1 and CDR2 sequences are MDHEN and SYDVKM. V dropped 5 bases and J dropped 5; count of bases not matched to a gene: 7. The length of the CDR3 is 15 residues. TCRdb's table, derived via immunoSEQ multiplex PCR, lists solely in-frame clones and lacks some. The data show 20,000 to 30,000 clones, less than 90% seen once. The origin of this receptor is a man aged 65 to 85 with urothelial cancer. V gene TRBV28 combines with J gene TRBJ2-2, with TRBD2 identical over 8 bases. This specimen was PBMCs, taken around atezolizumab (anti-PD-L1) treatment. The DNA for the CDR3 is TGTGCCAGCAGTAATTACCGGGGGGGGACCGGGGAGCTGTTTTTT. Its translation is CASSNYRGGTGELFF. Complete variable domain (other parts from reference TRBV28 and TRBJ2-2): DVKVTQSSRYLVKRTGEKVFLECVQDMDHENMFWYRQDPGLGLRLIYFSYDVKMKEKGDIPEGYSVSREKKERFSLILESASTNQTSMYLCASSNYRGGTGELFFGEGSRLTVL.